This TCR beta chain originates from a study of cytomegalovirus exposure and HLA in healthy donors. The donors were in the roughly 130-subject validation cohort, distinct from the roughly 700-subject first cohort. The repertoire was sequenced with immunoSEQ multiplex PCR; TCRdb's copy has only in-frame clones and lacks some. There are about 160,000 clones in the sample; approximately 96% occur only once, and roughly 1% lies in the top ten. The sequenced sample consisted of PBMCs. The TCR originated in a woman younger than 30 in good health and CMV-seronegative.

Here the CDR3 reads CASSISGGVRQPQHF. The DNA for the CDR3 is TGTGCCAGTAGTATTAGTGGAGGGGTAAGGCAGCCCCAGCATTTT. The chain has TRBV19 and TRBJ1-5; a weak D match, TRBD1 (5 bases). The CDR3 length is 15 residues. V was pared by 3 bases and J by 7 bases, with 16 bases between. Germline assignment: CDR1 LNHDA and CDR2 SQIVND (reference sequence).